This TCR beta chain derives from a study of CD8+CD57+ T cells in acquired aplastic anemia. Study information: Across the sorted CD4+ and CD8+ cells, DNA amounts averaged 3.2 ug.

For CDR3 and TCR beta VDJ profiling, genomic DNA was the template used. TCRdb fed the reads into MiXCR, producing one record per CDR3 protein. Found here are some 240,000 distinct CDR3 sequences, 30% to 40% of them singletons; the top ten hold 0.95% to 1.2%. This clonotype was recorded many times. As yet, its antigen is unknown. V lost 9 bases and J lost 3, with 13 bases in between. The CDR3 sequence is 13 residues long. CDR1 KGHDR and CDR2 SFDVKD come from the germline V gene. Study results and limitations: Patients and controls shared over 25 CD8+ CDR3 sequences, which appeared highly expressed in patients and within their immunodominant clones.

The specimen sequenced was sorted CD4+, CD8+, or CD8+CD57+ T cells (not recorded which) from PBMCs. This sequence joins TRBV24-1 and TRBJ2-5, with D hard to call. This TCR came from a human donor in good health, serving as a control. The CDR3, as DNA: TGTGCCACCGGAACGGATTGGGAAGAGACCCAGTACTTC. It encodes CATGTDWEETQYF.